Below, 18 T cell receptor beta chains from the same sample are listed, as sequenced in a study of T cell responses to AZD1222 COVID-19 vaccine. TCRdb's table, derived via immunoSEQ multiplex PCR, lists solely in-frame clones and lacks some. The table has approximately 220,000 clones, under 95% seen once. The specimen comprised peripheral blood, sampled on day 0 of MenACWY control vaccination. The source is an adult in good health.

V is TRBV6-5 and J is TRBJ2-3; 7 bases fit TRBD2. Germline-derived CDR1 and CDR2 are MNHEY and SVGAGI. V gave up 0 bases and J gave up 10 bases; unmatched junction bases: 7. The CDR3 has 14 residues. In DNA, the CDR3 is TGTGCCAGCAGTTACTCGATTAGCGGGCCTCCGCAGTATTTT. Translating gives CASSYSISGPPQYF.

This clone was recorded only once. V gene TRBV5-6 combines with J gene TRBJ1-1, with D hard to call. Germline V gives CDR1 SGHDT, CDR2 YYEEEE. The CDR3 sequence is 15 residues long. Trimming removed 4 bases from V and 1 base from J, with 14 bases in between. This CDR3 reads CASSPLGERNTEAFF. The CDR3 DNA sequence: TGTGCCAGCAGCCCCCTCGGGGAGCGGAACACTGAAGCTTTCTTT.

The genes are TRBV9 and TRBJ1-2; D not certain. Trimming removed 0 bases from V and 0 bases from J, with 6 bases in between. The length of the CDR3 is 14 residues. Per germline, CDR1 SGDLS and CDR2 YYNGEE. In DNA, the CDR3 is TGTGCCAGCAGCGTAGCTCCCACTAACTATGGCTACACCTTC. As protein: CASSVAPTNYGYTF.

This chain joins TRBV3-1 (or the pseudogene TRBV3-2) and TRBJ2-1; D might be TRBD2 (6 bases). V lost 5 bases and J lost 0, with 8 bases in between. The CDR3 runs 14 residues. The germline V gene has CDR1 LGHDT and CDR2 YNNKEL (reference sequence). CDR3 loop: CASSAGGSYNEQFF. The DNA of the CDR3 is TGTGCCAGCAGCGCCGGGGGCTCCTACAATGAGCAGTTCTTC.

The CDR3 is CASRISTSQPQHF. The DNA of the CDR3 is TGTGCCAGCAGGATCAGTACTTCTCAGCCCCAGCATTTT. V gene TRBV6-5 combines with J gene TRBJ1-5; D unresolved. Germline V gene data show CDR1 as MNHEY and CDR2 as SVGAGI. This CDR3 is 13 amino acids long. The V and J ends lost 6 bases and 6 bases respectively, with 12 bases between them.

CDR3 protein: CASSPQEQGATGELFF. In nucleotides, the CDR3 is TGTGCCAGCTCACCACAGGAGCAGGGGGCCACCGGGGAGCTGTTTTTT. V gene TRBV18 combines with J gene TRBJ2-2, with 8 positions matching TRBD1. This CDR3 has 16 residues. From germline, CDR1 is KGHSH and CDR2 LQKENI. Trimming took 1 base from V and 4 from J; bases not matched to a gene: 5.

The J gene is TRBJ2-5, the V gene TRBV4-1; TRBD2 might be the D (6 bases). The CDR3 totals 15 residues. The ends were cut back, 5 bases at V and 0 bases at J, with 13 bases in the middle. Germline assignment: CDR1 MGHRA and CDR2 YSYEKL. The DNA for the CDR3 is TGCGCCAGCAGCGGGCGGGACGGTTACCAAGAGACCCAGTACTTC. It yields the protein CASSGRDGYQETQYF.

The chain combines TRBV6-5 with TRBJ1-2, with 8 bases lining up with TRBD1. V lost 5 bases, J lost 2 bases, and 4 bases stayed unmatched. This CDR3 spans 14 amino acids. CDR1 and CDR2 (germline): MNHEY, SVGAGI. CDR3 sequence reads: CASSRTGGNYGYTF. For the CDR3, the DNA is TGTGCCAGCAGTCGTACAGGGGGAAACTATGGCTACACCTTC.

This chain uses TRBV9 with TRBJ2-1; D gene uncertain. Trimming shortened V by 3 bases and J by 0 bases, and 7 bases separated the two germline ends. The CDR3 has 14 residues. The germline gives CDR1 SGDLS, CDR2 YYNGEE. CDR3 DNA: TGTGCCAGCAGCGCCGACCTCTCCTACAATGAGCAGTTCTTC. This gives the protein CASSADLSYNEQFF.

This chain uses TRBV6-5 with TRBJ1-4, with 7 positions matching TRBD1. V lost 5 bases to trimming and J lost 2 bases; unmatched junction nucleotides: 5. The CDR3 sequence is 15 residues long. CDR1 is MNHEY and CDR2 is SVGAGI in the germline V gene. CDR3 DNA: TGTGCCAGCAGTCTACAGGGGTTGACTAATGAAAAACTGTTTTTT. It yields the protein CASSLQGLTNEKLFF.

The chain is built from TRBV19 and TRBJ2-7, with 8 positions matching TRBD1. The germline V gene has CDR1 LNHDA and CDR2 SQIVND (reference sequence). The CDR3 length is 16 residues. V was clipped by 3 bases and J by 6 bases; unmatched bases: 13. The CDR3 DNA follows: TGTGCCAGTAGTATCAGTCGGACAGGGCTAGTCTCCGAGCAGTACTTC. Protein product: CASSISRTGLVSEQYF.

Here the CDR3 reads CASQGPSFRYTF. In DNA form, the CDR3 reads TGTGCCAGCCAGGGACCGTCTTTTCGCTACACCTTC. The V gene is TRBV25-1, the J gene TRBJ1-2; tentative D call: TRBD1 (5 bases). The CDR3 spans 12 residues. The V gene lost 8 bases and the J gene lost 9 bases, with 16 bases spanning the gap. CDR1 and CDR2 from the germline V gene are MGHDK and SYGVNS.

There are a few counts of this clone. J is TRBJ1-4 and V is TRBV27; 11 nucleotides agree with TRBD1. CDR3 length equals 18 residues. V shed 5 bases, J shed 3 bases, and the junction held 11 bases outside the gene matches. Looked up from germline, CDR1 is MNHEY and CDR2 is SMNVEV (reference sequence). The CDR3 loop is CASSRSRDRGAPNEKLFF. Written as DNA, the CDR3 is TGTGCCAGCAGTCGTAGCCGGGACAGGGGGGCACCTAATGAAAAACTGTTTTTT. The full variable domain, rest sourced from reference TRBV27 and TRBJ1-4, is EAQVTQNPRYLITVTGKKLTVTCSQNMNHEYMSWYRQDPGLGLRQIYYSMNVEVTDKGDVPEGYKVSRKEKRNFPLILESPSPNQTSLYFCASSRSRDRGAPNEKLFFGSGTQLSVL.

The chain uses TRBV5-4 and TRBJ2-7; TRBD1 matches 7 bases. Germline loops: CDR1 SGHNT, CDR2 YYREEE (reference sequence). Trimming at V came to 1 base and at J to 2 bases, leaving 9 bases not matched to a gene. This CDR3 region has 16 residues. CDR3 sequence: CASSLKGDRVPYEQYF. The CDR3, as DNA: TGTGCCAGCAGCTTGAAGGGAGACAGGGTACCCTACGAGCAGTACTTC.

The chain is built from TRBV18 and TRBJ2-7; 8 nucleotides agree with TRBD1. The germline gives CDR1 KGHSH, CDR2 LQKENI. J gave up 4 bases and V 6 bases, and 8 bases lay outside the gene matches. The CDR3 loop spans 14 amino acids. The CDR3 coding sequence is TGTGCCAGCTCCGGCGCAGGGGGCAATTACGAGCAGTACTTC. Its protein is CASSGAGGNYEQYF. Supplemented by reference TRBV18 and TRBJ2-7, the full variable domain reads NAGVMQNPRHLVRRRGQEARLRCSPMKGHSHVYWYRQLPEEGLKFMVYLQKENIIDESGMPKERFSAEFPKEGPSILRIQQVVRGDSAAYFCASSGAGGNYEQYFGPGTRLTVT.

J is TRBJ1-2 and V is TRBV28; D is ambiguous. The V and J ends lost 2 bases and 2 bases respectively, with 6 bases between them. CDR3 length equals 13 residues. Germline assignment: CDR1 MDHEN and CDR2 SYDVKM. The CDR3 protein is CASSLVGNYGYTF. Written as DNA, the CDR3 is TGTGCCAGCAGTTTAGTCGGGAACTATGGCTACACCTTC.

Regarding this clone: The sample has other DNA sequences that encode this CDR3 too. This sequence joins TRBV2 and TRBJ1-5; D remains ambiguous. The CDR3 loop spans 15 amino acids. Trimming shortened V by 3 bases and J by 0 bases, and 9 bases separated the two germline ends. Germline V gene lookup returns CDR1 SNHLY and CDR2 FYNNEI. This CDR3 is CASSEGGYSNQPQHF. The CDR3 DNA sequence: TGTGCCAGCAGTGAGGGTGGTTATAGCAATCAGCCCCAGCATTTT. The full variable domain, in which reference TRBV2 and TRBJ1-5 provide the parts outside the CDR3, is EPEVTQTPSHQVTQMGQEVILRCVPISNHLYFYWYRQILGQKVEFLVSFYNNEISEKSEIFDDQFSVERPDGSNFTLKIRSTKLEDSAMYFCASSEGGYSNQPQHFGDGTRLSIL.

The rearrangement joins TRBV9 to TRBJ2-1, with 7 bases aligning to TRBD2. V shed 4 bases, J shed 9 bases, and the junction held 16 bases outside the gene matches. This CDR3 comprises 16 residues. From germline, CDR1 is SGDLS and CDR2 YYNGEE. CDR3 bases: TGTGCCAGCAGCCCTCGACTAGCCCGGAAGACCATTGAGCAGTTCTTC. Amino acids: CASSPRLARKTIEQFF. The full variable domain, rest sourced from reference TRBV9 and TRBJ2-1, is DSGVTQTPKHLITATGQRVTLRCSPRSGDLSVYWYQQSLDQGLQFLIQYYNGEERAKGNILERFSAQQFPDLHSELNLSSLELGDSALYFCASSPRLARKTIEQFFGPGTRLTVL.